This entry is about one T cell receptor (beta chain). Its antigen is still unknown. Each CDR3 protein gets one entry after TCRdb re-called the reads with MiXCR. This sample yields about 740,000 distinct CDR3 sequences, of which roughly 30% are seen a single time; around a sixth belongs to the top ten. These data are taken from a study of T cell repertoires in cytomegalovirus infection. Study background: Both recently identified HLA-C-restricted and well-studied HLA-B-restricted CMV epitopes were used in the study. Evidence of both CMV infection and a matching HLA type came from public TCR beta signatures.

General study points: CMV carriers with the relevant HLA were identified by cumulative public TCR beta family frequency. Ex vivo responses were dominated by HLA-C-restricted CMV-specific TCR beta clonotypes.

With 7 bases removed from V and 6 bases from J, the gap between germline ends came to 19 bases. The length of the CDR3 is 15 residues. Germline loops: CDR1 MNHNS, CDR2 SASEGT. J is TRBJ1-5 and V is TRBV6-1; the D gene is possibly TRBD1 (5 bases). This receptor was identified in a human donor in good health (CMV status not recorded). Some clones in this sample may be carry-over from other donors' samples. The sample in question was cultured PBMCs, obtained from culture after CMV antigen stimulation. The CDR3 nucleotides are TGTGCCAGCACCCAGACAGACCTGGGAGGTCAGCCCCAGCATTTT. This sequence encodes CASTQTDLGGQPQHF.